The source of this T cell receptor (beta chain) is a study of T-cell reconstitution after alpha-beta-depleted transplantation in children. Preparation of the TCRbeta library was carried out with unique molecular identifiers. MiXCR, run by TCRdb on the PCR reads, gives a single entry per CDR3 protein. The sample consists of around 200,000 distinct CDR3 sequences, about 8.4% of them appearing once. V lost 1 base to trimming and J lost 7 bases; unmatched junction nucleotides: 7. This CDR3 has 14 residues. CDR1 and CDR2 (germline): DFQATT, SNEGSKA (reference sequence). Study-wide results and limits: T cells produced anew were the main source of T-cell counts and diversity one year after transplant. Surviving thymic progenitors and recipient T cells were the source of high TCRbeta diversity at day 60 in some patients. It was reported that alpha-beta T cells came from several hundred expanded graft clones (about two months after transplant).

Comment on this clonotype: Its target is not known.

Sequences were derived from PBMCs, mostly from graft donor cells, sampled 360 days after TCRalphabeta/CD19-depleted stem cell transplant. The rearrangement joins TRBV20-1 to TRBJ1-1; 9 bases align to TRBD1. The sequence was obtained from a male patient between 2 and 10 years old who had a stem cell transplant for acute myeloid leukemia, so the T cells may come from the graft donor. CDR3 nucleotide sequence: TGCAGTGCTAGAGCCCTAACAGGGGGCAGTGAAGCTTTCTTT. This sequence encodes CSARALTGGSEAFF.